The sequence of this T cell receptor beta chain was determined in a study of blood T cells in healthy people across ages. Study-wide results and limits: Getting older went along with TCR beta diversity per million T cells dropping roughly linearly.

On this clonotype: Its antigen is not identified.

Every donor contributed about 10 milliliters of peripheral blood by blood draw. The authors extracted at least 6 micrograms of total RNA per sample. Germline V CDR1 and CDR2: SGHRS, YFSETQ. This CDR3 has 16 residues. With 0 bases removed from V and 6 bases from J, the gap between germline ends came to 17 bases. Alongside a J-beta primer mix, a sample-barcoded 5' primer served in a second PCR lasting roughly 6 to 12 cycles. TCRdb re-derived calls from the 5' RACE reads in MiXCR, one entry per CDR3 protein. The table includes about 730,000 distinct CDR3 sequences, about 42% detected once. Source material: blood. The sequence was collected from an older woman in good health. V gene TRBV5-1 combines with J gene TRBJ2-3; D gene ambiguous. The CDR3, as DNA: TGCGCCAGCAGCTTGGGTGGCCGCATTACTCTTGATACGCAGTATTTT. This codes for CASSLGGRITLDTQYF.